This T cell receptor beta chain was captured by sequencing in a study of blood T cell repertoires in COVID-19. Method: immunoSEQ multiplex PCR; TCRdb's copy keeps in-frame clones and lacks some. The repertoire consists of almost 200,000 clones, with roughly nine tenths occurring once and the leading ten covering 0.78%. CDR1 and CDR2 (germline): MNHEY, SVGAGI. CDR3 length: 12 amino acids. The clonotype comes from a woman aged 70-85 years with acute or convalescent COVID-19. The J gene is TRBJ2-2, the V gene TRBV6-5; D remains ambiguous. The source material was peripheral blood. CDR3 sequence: CAHGRFAGELFF. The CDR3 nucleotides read TGTGCTCACGGTCGATTTGCCGGGGAGCTGTTTTTT.